Listed here is a single T cell receptor (beta chain). The table lists this clone with a few counts. The antigen it binds to is not known. There are no base qualities to consult, and no much larger clone falls within one base. The immunoSEQ Assay, a bias-controlled multiplex PCR, was used to amplify TCRbeta CDR3 regions from genomic DNA. The original pipeline was this. The number of nucleated cells in each sample was estimated by amplification of reference gene primers within the assay. Sequence reads were collapsed and filtered to measure the absolute abundance of every unique TCRbeta CDR3 rearrangement. For each sample, productive Simpson clonality was calculated as the square root of Simpson's diversity index across productive rearrangements. This is the immuneACCESS table as TCRdb keeps it, with only in-frame sequences that have V and J called. A part of the clones is gone; compared with another copy, unresolved V genes explain less than half, and the rest is unexplained. V and J calls and clone size follow that table, whereas D and trimming were derived from the DNA. The sample table lists 69,000 or so clones, roughly four fifths of them with a count of one. 8.5% to 10% of the sample lies in the top ten.

The collaborating institutions used their own protocols to collect whole blood in K2EDTA tubes. For TCRbeta analysis, collaborators shipped samples in one of three forms: frozen whole blood, isolated PBMCs, or DNA extracted from either of those sample types. This record belongs to a study of blood T cell repertoires in COVID-19 (dated by TCRdb to 2018 to 2020). Regarding the study in general: Samples from collaborators originated in the United States, Italy and Spain and spanned both the acute and convalescent phases of COVID-19. The prospective study material was composed of cDNA or gDNA derived from T cells, B-cell-depleted T cells, or PBMCs. Nearly every sample came with metadata listing a de-identified subject ID, COVID-19 status, age in years and sex. Deeply sampled blood TCRbeta repertoires from subjects exposed to, actively infected with, or recovered from COVID-19 were included in the dataset. The repertoires were released in a freely available public database intended as a resource for research on the immune response to SARS-CoV-2. Where HLA class I and class II types were available, the types were taken from metadata supplied by the sample provider, not from assay-based typing. The samples were drawn from two sources: the first 160 participants of the ongoing ImmuneRACE study, and over 1,000 subjects contributed by 6 global collaborators.

The paper's findings and limits, for the study overall: The quantity of clinical and demographic metadata differed by source and by participant and was supplied without curation.

V lost 6 bases and J lost 0 bases, and the count of bases not matched to a germline gene is 5. The CDR3, from cysteine to phenylalanine, totals 15 residues. Only the CDR3 region is kept as DNA, spanning 45 bases read in frame from base 1. From a lookup of the germline V gene, CDR1 and CDR2 are MNHEY and SVGAGI. Recombination linked TRBV6-5 to TRBJ1-3, with TRBD1 identical over 7 junction bases. The sequencing input was peripheral blood. The TCR sequence derives from a woman aged 80 or over with acute or convalescent COVID-19. The CDR3 amino acid sequence is: CASRGQADSGNTIYF. The DNA sequence is given as TGTGCCAGCAGAGGACAGGCGGACTCTGGAAACACCATATATTTT.